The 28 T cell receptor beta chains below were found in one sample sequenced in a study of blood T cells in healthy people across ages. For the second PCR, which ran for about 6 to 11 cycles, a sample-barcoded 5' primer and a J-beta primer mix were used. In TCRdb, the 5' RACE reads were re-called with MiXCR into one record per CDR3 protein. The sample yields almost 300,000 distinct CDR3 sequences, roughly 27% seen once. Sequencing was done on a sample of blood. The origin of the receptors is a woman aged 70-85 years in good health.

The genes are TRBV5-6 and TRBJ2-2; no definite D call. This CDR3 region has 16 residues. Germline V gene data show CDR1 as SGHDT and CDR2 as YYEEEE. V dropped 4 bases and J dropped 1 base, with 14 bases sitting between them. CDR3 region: CASSPLGPVNTGELFF. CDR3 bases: TGTGCCAGCAGCCCCCTCGGGCCGGTGAACACCGGGGAGCTGTTTTTT. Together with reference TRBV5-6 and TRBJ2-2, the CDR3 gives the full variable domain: DAGVTQSPTHLIKTRGQQVTLRCSPKSGHDTVSWYQQALGQGPQFIFQYYEEEERQRGNFPDRFSGHQFPNYSSELNVNALLLGDSALYLCASSPLGPVNTGELFFGEGSRLTVL.

This chain's CDR3 is CASSNSDRGLGYTF. The CDR3 coding sequence is TGCGCCAGCAGCAATTCGGACAGGGGGCTTGGCTACACCTTC. The chain recombines TRBV5-1 with TRBJ1-2; 11 bases map to TRBD1. Trimming removed 4 bases from V and 7 bases from J; junction bases left unmatched: 6. The CDR3 loop spans 14 amino acids. Germline V gene sequence: CDR1 SGHRS, CDR2 YFSETQ.

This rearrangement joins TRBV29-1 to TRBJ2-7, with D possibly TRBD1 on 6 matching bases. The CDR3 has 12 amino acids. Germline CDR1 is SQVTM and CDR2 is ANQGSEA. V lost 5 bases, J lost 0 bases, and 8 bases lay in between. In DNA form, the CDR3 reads TGCAGCGTTTACAGGGACTCCTACGAGCAGTACTTC. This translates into CSVYRDSYEQYF.

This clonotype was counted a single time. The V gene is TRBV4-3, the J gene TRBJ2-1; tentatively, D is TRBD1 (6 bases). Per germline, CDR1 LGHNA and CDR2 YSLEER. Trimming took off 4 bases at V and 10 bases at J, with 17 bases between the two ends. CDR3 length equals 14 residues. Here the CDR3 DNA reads TGCGCCAGCAGCCGGGGACGGGACACCATCGAGCAGTTCTTC. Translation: CASSRGRDTIEQFF.

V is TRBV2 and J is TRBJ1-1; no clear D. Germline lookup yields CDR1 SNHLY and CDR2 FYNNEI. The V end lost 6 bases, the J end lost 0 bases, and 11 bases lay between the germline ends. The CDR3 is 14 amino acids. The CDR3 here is CASRRLVLNTEAFF. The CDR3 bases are TGTGCCAGCAGACGGTTGGTTTTGAACACTGAAGCTTTCTTT.

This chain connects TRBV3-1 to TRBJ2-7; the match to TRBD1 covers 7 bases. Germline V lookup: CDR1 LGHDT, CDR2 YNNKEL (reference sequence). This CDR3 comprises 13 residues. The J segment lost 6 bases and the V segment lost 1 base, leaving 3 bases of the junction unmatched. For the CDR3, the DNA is TGTGCCAGCAGCCAAGGACAGGGTCGCGAGCAGTACTTC. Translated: CASSQGQGREQYF.

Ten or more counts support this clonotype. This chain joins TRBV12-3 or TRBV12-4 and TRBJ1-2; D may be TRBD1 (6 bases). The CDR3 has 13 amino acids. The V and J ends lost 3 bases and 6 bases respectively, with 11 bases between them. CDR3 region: CASSFRGADGYTF. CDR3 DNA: TGTGCCAGCAGTTTCCGGGGGGCCGATGGCTACACCTTC.

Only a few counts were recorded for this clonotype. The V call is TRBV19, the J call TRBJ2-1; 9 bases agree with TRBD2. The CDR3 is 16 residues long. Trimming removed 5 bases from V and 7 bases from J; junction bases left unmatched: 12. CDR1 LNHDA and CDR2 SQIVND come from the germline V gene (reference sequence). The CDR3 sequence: CASSGDTGLAVNEQFF. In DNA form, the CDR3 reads TGTGCCAGTAGTGGGGATACGGGACTAGCCGTGAATGAGCAGTTCTTC.

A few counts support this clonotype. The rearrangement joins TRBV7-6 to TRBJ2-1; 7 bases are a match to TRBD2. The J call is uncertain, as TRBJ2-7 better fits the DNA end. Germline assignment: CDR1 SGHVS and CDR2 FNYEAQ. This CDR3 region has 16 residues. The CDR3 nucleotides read TGTGCCAGCAGCGAGTTTTATGGTTCAGGGACTAACGAGCAGTACTTC. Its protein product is CASSEFYGSGTNEQYF.

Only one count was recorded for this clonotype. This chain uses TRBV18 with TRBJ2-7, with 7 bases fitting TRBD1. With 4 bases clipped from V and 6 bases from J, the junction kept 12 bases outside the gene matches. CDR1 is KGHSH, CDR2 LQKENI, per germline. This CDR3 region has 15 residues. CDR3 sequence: CASSQTGTDTSEQYV. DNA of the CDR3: TGTGCCAGCTCACAAACCGGGACAGATACTTCCGAGCAGTACGTC.

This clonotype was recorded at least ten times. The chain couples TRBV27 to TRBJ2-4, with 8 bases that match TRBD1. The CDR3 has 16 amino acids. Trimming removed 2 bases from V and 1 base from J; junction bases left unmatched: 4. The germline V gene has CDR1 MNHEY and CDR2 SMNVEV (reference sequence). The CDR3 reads CASSLRQGAAKNIQYF. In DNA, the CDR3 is TGTGCCAGCAGTTTAAGGCAGGGGGCGGCCAAAAACATTCAGTACTTC.

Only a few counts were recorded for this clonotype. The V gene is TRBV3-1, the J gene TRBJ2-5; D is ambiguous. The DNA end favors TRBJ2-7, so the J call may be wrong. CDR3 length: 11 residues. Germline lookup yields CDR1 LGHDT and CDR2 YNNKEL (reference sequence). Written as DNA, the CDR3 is TGTGCCAGCAGCCTCAAGAGCGAGCAGTACTTC. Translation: CASSLKSEQYF.

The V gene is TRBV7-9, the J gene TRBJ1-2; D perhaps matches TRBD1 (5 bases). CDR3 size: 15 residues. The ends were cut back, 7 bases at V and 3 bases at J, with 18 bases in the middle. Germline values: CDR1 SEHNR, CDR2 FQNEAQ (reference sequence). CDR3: CASKSDGGTDYGYTF. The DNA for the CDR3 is TGTGCCAGCAAATCAGACGGGGGTACCGACTATGGCTACACCTTC.

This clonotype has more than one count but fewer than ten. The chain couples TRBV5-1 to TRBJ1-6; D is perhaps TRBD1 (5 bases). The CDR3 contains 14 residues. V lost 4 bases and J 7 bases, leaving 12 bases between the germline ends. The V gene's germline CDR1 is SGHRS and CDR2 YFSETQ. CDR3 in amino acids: CASSQQGANSPLHF. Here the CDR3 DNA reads TGCGCCAGCAGCCAACAAGGGGCCAATTCACCCCTCCACTTT.

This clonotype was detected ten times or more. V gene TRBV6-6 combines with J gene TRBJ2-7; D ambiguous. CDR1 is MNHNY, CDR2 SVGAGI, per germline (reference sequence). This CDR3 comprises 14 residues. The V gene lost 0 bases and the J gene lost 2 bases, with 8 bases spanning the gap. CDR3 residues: CASSYSDGPYEQYF. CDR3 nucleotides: TGTGCCAGCAGTTACTCGGACGGGCCCTACGAGCAGTACTTC.

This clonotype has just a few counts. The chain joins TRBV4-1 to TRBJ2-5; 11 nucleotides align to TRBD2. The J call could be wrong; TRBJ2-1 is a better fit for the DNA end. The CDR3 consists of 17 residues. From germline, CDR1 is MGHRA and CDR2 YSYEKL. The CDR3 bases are TGCGCCAGCAGCCTACTTTACGGGACTAGCGGCTACAATGAGCAGTTCTTC. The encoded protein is CASSLLYGTSGYNEQFF.

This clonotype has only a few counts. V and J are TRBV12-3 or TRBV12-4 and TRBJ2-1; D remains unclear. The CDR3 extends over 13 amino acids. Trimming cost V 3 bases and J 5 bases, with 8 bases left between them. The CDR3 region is CASSFGAHNEQFF. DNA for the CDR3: TGTGCCAGCAGTTTCGGTGCCCACAATGAGCAGTTCTTC.

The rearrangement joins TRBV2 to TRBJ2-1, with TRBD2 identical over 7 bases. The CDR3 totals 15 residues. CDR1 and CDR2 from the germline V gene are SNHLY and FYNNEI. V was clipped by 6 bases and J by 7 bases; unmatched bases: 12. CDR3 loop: CASRQRDEWKNEQFF. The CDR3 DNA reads TGTGCCAGCAGACAGCGGGACGAATGGAAAAATGAGCAGTTCTTC.

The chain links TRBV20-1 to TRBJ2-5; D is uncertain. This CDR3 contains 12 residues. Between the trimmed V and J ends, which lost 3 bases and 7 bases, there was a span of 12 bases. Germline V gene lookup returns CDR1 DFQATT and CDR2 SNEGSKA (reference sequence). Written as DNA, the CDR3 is TGCAGTGCTAGCCCAGCGATAGGGACCCAGTACTTC. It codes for CSASPAIGTQYF.

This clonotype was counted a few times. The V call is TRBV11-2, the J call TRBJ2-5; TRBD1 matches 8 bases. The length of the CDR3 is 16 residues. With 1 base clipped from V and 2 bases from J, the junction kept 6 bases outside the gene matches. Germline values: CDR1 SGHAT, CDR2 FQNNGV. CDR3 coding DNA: TGTGCCAGCAGCTTAGCATACAGGGGGACGCAAGAGACCCAGTACTTC. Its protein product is CASSLAYRGTQETQYF.

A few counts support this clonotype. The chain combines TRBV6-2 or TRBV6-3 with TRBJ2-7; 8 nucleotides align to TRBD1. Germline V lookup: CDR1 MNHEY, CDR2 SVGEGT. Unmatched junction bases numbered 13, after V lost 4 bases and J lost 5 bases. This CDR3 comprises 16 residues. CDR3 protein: CASSLPRTGWRNEQYF. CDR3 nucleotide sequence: TGTGCCAGCAGTTTGCCCCGGACAGGGTGGCGGAACGAGCAGTACTTC.

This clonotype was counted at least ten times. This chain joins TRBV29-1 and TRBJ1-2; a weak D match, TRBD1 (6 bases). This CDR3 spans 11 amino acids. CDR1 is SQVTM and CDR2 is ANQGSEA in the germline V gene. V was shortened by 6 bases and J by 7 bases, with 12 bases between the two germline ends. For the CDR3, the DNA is TGCAGCGTCAGTGACAGGATTGGCTACACCTTC. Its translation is CSVSDRIGYTF.

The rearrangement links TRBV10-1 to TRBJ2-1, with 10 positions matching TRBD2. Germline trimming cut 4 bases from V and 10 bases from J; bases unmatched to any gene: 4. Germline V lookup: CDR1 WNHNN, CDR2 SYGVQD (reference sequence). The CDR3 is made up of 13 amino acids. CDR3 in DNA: TGCGCCAGCAGTGCTAGCGGGAGAGAAGAGCAGTTCTTC. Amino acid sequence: CASSASGREEQFF.

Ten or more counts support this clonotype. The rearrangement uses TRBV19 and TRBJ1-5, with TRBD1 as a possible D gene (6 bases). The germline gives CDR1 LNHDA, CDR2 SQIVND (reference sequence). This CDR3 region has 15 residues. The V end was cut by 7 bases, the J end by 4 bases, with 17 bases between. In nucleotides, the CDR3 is TGTGCCAGTATGGGTCGAGGGGGTATTAATCAGCCCCAGCATTTT. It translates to CASMGRGGINQPQHF.

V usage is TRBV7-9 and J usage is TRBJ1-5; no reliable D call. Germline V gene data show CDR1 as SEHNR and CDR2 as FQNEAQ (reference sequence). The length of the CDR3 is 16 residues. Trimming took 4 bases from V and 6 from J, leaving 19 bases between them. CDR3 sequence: CASSSHPRSRRQPQHF. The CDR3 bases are TGTGCCAGCAGCTCCCATCCCAGGTCGCGTCGTCAGCCCCAGCATTTT.

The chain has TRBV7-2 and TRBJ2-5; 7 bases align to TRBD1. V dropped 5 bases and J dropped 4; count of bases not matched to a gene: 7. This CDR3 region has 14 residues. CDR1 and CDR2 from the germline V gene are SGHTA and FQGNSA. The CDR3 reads CASSPTTGRETQYF. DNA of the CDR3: TGTGCCAGCAGCCCGACGACAGGGAGAGAGACCCAGTACTTC.

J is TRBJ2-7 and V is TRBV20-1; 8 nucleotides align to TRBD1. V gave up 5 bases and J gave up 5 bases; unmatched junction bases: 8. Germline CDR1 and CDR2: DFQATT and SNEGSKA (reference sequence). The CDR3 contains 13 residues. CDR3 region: CSAPGQGGDEQYF. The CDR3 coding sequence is TGCAGTGCTCCAGGACAGGGAGGAGACGAGCAGTACTTC.

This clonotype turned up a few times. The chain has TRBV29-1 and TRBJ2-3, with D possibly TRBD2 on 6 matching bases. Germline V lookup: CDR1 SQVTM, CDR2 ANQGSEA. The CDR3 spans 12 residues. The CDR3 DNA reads TGCGGCGGGACTCCCCGCACAGATACGCAGTATTTT. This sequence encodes CGGTPRTDTQYF.